This T cell receptor (beta chain) comes out of a study of CD8 T cells in Susac syndrome (dated by TCRdb to between 2018 and 2020). Concerning the study at large: Whether CD8+ T cell activation and differentiation in Susac syndrome was antigen driven was tested using repertoire sequencing. Clonality of the CD8+ T cell repertoire was compared between over ten healthy donors, about 14 Susac syndrome patients and around 15 multiple sclerosis patients. Summary of the overall study and its limitations: The study acknowledged that relatively few individuals were included in the TCR sequencing and HLA analysis.

Peripheral blood CD8+ and CD4+ T cells from healthy donors, Susac syndrome patients and multiple sclerosis patients were profiled by high-throughput TCR beta sequencing. Treatment-naive patients with stable or active relapsing-remitting disease fulfilling revised McDonald criteria were used as multiple sclerosis controls. Bulk CD8+ and CD4+ T cells were purified by magnetic negative isolation, whereas CD8+ TEMRA cells were enriched by FACS. Blood was drawn into EDTA tubes, processed within 24 hours, and PBMCs were isolated by density gradient centrifugation. PBMCs intended for TCR sequencing were frozen in liquid nitrogen and were later thawed in a 37 degrees C water bath. The sorted or isolated CD4+, CD8+ and CD8+ TEMRA cells had a purity of 90% or higher. The CDR3, from cysteine to phenylalanine, totals 12 residues. Left in the record is the CDR3 DNA by itself, 36 bases read in frame from the first base. A distance of 9 bases separates the germline ends of V and J, which lose 2 bases and 8 bases respectively. From the germline V gene (reference sequence), CDR1 is MNHEY and CDR2 is SMNVEV.

About this clonotype: Its recognized antigen is unknown. No base qualities exist here, and no much larger clone lies one base off it.

RNA was extracted using the RNeasy kit, and roughly 0.5 to 1 microgram was reverse transcribed with random hexamers. TCR beta CDR3 regions were amplified with the immunoSEQ multiplex PCR assay covering 54 Vbeta and 13 Jbeta segments. To correct PCR amplification bias, a synthetic template baseline was used for both primer optimization and computational correction. On the study's bioinformatics: Only productive sequences were kept, with reads annotated to V, D and J genes according to IMGT and analyzed in immunoSEQ Analyzer. Clonality was computed as one minus Shannon entropy normalized by log2 of the number of productive unique sequences. For each patient and control, public and private clones were evaluated among the 100 most prevalent clones. Susac-specific clones were defined as absent from healthy and MS cohorts, over a thousand published viral clones and other ImmuneACCESS disease sequences. TCRdb reworked the public reads: Q25 trimming with fastp, MiXCR clone assembly, productive beta chains retained. Every entry covers one CDR3 protein and lists the most common genes and DNA from its rows. In this record, the V and J calls reflect TCRdb's handling and not the investigators' own analysis. In all, the sample holds about 180,000 distinct CDR3 sequences, and approximately 95% of those were seen once. The leading ten clones occupy 0.15% to 0.2% of the sample.

The chain is made from TRBV27 and TRBJ1-1, with an unclear D gene assignment. This TCR was sampled from a human donor with multiple sclerosis. Sequencing was done on a sample of CD8+ T cells from PBMCs. Here is the DNA: TGTGCCAGCAGTTTAATCGGCCAAGAAGCTTTCTTT. It encodes CASSLIGQEAFF.